This entry features one T cell receptor beta chain sequence. This clone's antigen is unknown. No base quality values were provided; no much bigger clone lies one nucleotide off. The CDR3 regions of human TCRbeta chains were analyzed by immunosequencing. In the authors' own workflow: Repertoire TCRs were checked for matches against a reference library of SARS-CoV-2-specific TCRs that had been generated using the MIRA antigen-specificity platform. Breadth was defined as the fraction of unique TCRs that were SARS-CoV-2-associated, and depth was defined as the fraction of total T cells that were SARS-CoV-2-associated. Each spike-specific TCR was assigned to its reactive spike region and to a CD4 or CD8 class using the MIRA data. Log10-transformed breadth and depth values were compared by one-way ANOVA with Sidak's multiple comparisons tests. Entries here come from immuneACCESS through TCRdb and include only in-frame sequences with V and J called. Some clones fail to appear in such tables; in the studies checked, an unresolved V gene covers under half of the shortfall, and the cause of the remainder is unknown. The V and J calls and clone size were taken over from that table, and D and trimming were inferred from the DNA. For this sample the table gives 80,000 to 100,000 clones, of which 70% to 90% were detected only once. Around 10% of the sample comes from the top ten.

This sample stems from a study of T cell responses to AZD1222 COVID-19 vaccine (dated by TCRdb to about 2021). Background on the whole study: TCR sequencing covered over 230 trial participants: 207 given two doses of AZD1222 and about 26 given two doses of MenACWY control vaccine. Trial participants were enrolled by age into 18-55, 56-69 and 70-plus year subgroups, with about 150, 27 and 61 TCR-sequenced participants respectively. Results and caveats for the whole study, not just this receptor: Reportedly, almost half of the unique spike-specific TCRs recognized epitopes lying outside the regions that are mutated in the B.1.351 and B.1.1.7 variants. Participants were mostly white British, with more females than males. The authors suggested clonal diversity may have been underestimated. Because no day 14 peak-response samples were available, the repertoires could be characterized only after the peak T cell response. The whole spike protein was spanned by vaccine-associated CD4 TCRs, and dominant responses were seen in regions 160-218 and 743-854. The 56-69-year group was small, and its depth increase did not reach significance, likely because of low power. Spike-specific TCR breadth and depth rose significantly after two AZD1222 doses compared with day 0 and with MenACWY recipients. Conclusions about previously exposed vaccinees are limited because only 5 or 6 AZD1222 recipients were SARS-CoV-2 seropositive at baseline.

The time point tag for this specimen amounts to: about 28 days (+/-7) after the second vaccine dose. Because spike-specific TCR depth and breadth did not differ between the two schedules, AZD1222 recipients who got a second dose at roughly 4 weeks were pooled with those who got a second dose at roughly 12 weeks. Samples from vaccinated people were obtained from the UK trials COV001 and COV002, which included a single-blind randomized controlled phase 2/3 trial of AZD1222 (ChAdOx1 nCoV-19) in healthy adults. For TCRbeta chain sequencing, PBMC samples were collected from trial participants at day 0 and at day 28 after the second dose. Its CDR3 holds 14 amino acids, cysteine through phenylalanine. Left in the record is the CDR3 DNA by itself, 42 bases read in frame from the first base. V gives up 3 bases and J gives up 10 bases, and the segment between their germline ends measures 16 bases. Per the germline V gene (reference sequence), DFQATT is the CDR1 and SNEGSKA is the CDR2.

The rearranged segments are TRBV20-1 and TRBJ1-6; possibly the D gene is TRBD1, per 5 matching bases. The sequence came from an adult who received the AZD1222 COVID-19 vaccine. Specimen: peripheral blood, collected 28 days after the second AZD1222 dose. The nucleotides are TGCAGTGCTAGTCAGGGCACCGGTGGATCACCCCTCCACTTT. It specifies CSASQGTGGSPLHF.